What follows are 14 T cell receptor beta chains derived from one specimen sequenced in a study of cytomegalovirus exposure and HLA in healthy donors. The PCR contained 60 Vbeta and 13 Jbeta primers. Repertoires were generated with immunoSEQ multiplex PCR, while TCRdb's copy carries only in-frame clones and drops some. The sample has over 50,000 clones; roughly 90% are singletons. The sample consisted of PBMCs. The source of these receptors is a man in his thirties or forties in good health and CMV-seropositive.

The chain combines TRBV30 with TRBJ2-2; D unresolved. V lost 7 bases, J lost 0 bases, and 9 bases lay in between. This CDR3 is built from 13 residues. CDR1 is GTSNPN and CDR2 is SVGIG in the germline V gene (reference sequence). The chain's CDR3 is CALSFPNTGELFF. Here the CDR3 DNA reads TGTGCCTTAAGCTTCCCGAACACCGGGGAGCTGTTTTTT. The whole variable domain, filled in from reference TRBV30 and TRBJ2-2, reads SQTIHQWPATLVQPVGSPLSLECTVEGTSNPNLYWYRQAAGRGLQLLFYSVGIGQISSEVPQNLSASRPQDRQFILSSKKLLLSDSGFYLCALSFPNTGELFFGEGSRLTVL.

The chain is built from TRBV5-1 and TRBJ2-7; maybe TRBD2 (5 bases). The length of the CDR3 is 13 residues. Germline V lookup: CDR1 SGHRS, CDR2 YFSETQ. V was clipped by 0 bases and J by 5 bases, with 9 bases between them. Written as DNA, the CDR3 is TGCGCCAGCAGCTTGGGGGAGAGAGACGAGCAGTACTTC. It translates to CASSLGERDEQYF.

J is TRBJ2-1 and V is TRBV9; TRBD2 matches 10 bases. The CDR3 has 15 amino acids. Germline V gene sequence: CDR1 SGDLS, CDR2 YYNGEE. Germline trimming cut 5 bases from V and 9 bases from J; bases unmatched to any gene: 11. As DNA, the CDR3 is TGTGCCAGCAGTGTTTCTAGCGGGAGTCAATCTGAGCAGTTCTTC. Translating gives CASSVSSGSQSEQFF.

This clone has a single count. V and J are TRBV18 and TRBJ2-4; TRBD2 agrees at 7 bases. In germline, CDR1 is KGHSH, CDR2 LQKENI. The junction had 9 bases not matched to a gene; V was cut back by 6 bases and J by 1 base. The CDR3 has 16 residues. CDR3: CASSREEGGAKNIQYF. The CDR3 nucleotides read TGTGCCAGCTCCCGCGAGGAGGGAGGGGCCAAAAACATTCAGTACTTC.

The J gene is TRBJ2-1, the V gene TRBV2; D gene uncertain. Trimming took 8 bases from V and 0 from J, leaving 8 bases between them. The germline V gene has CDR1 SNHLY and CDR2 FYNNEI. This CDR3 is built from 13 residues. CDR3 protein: CASRTNSYNEQFF. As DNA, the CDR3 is TGTGCCAGCCGCACTAACTCCTACAATGAGCAGTTCTTC.

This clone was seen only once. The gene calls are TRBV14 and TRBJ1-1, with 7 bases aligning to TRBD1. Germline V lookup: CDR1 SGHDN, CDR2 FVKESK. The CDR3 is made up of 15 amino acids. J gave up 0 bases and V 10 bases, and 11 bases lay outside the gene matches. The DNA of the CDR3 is TGTGCCACCTCGCTAATGACAGGGATGAACACTGAAGCTTTCTTT. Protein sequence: CATSLMTGMNTEAFF.

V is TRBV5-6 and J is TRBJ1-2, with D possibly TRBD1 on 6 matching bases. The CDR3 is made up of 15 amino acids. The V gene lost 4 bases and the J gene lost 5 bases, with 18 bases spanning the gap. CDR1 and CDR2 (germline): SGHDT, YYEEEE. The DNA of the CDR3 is TGTGCCAGCAGCGGGGACACGTGGACACTATATGGCTACACCTTC. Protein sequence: CASSGDTWTLYGYTF.

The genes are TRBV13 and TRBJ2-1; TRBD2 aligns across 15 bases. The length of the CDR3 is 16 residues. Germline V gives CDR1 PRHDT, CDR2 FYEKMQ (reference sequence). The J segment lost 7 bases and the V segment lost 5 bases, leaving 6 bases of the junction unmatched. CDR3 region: CASSPLGLAGGNEQFF. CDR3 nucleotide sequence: TGTGCCAGCAGCCCCCTAGGACTAGCGGGAGGGAATGAGCAGTTCTTC.

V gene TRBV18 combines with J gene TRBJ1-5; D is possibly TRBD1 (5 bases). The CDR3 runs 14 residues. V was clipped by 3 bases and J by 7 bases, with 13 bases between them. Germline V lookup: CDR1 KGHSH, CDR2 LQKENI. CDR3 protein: CASSPPGLRQPQHF. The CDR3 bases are TGTGCCAGCTCACCTCCGGGACTAAGGCAGCCCCAGCATTTT.

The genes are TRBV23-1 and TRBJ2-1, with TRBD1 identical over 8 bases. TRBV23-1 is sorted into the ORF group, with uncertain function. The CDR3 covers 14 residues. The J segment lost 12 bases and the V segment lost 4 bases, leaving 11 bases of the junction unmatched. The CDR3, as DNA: TGCGCCAGCAGTCCCCCAACCGGGACAGGAGGGCAGTTCTTC. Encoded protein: CASSPPTGTGGQFF.

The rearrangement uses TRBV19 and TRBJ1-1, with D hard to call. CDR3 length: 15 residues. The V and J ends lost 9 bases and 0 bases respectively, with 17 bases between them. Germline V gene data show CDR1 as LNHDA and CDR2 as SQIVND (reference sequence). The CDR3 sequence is CASHRVSSLNTEAFF. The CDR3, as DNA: TGTGCCAGCCATCGGGTTTCCAGCCTGAACACTGAAGCTTTCTTT.

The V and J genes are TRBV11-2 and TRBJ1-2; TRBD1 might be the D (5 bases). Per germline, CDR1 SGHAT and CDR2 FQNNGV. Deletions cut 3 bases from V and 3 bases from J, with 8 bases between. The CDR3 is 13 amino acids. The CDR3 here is CASSLDTYYGYTF. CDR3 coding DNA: TGTGCCAGCAGCTTGGACACGTACTATGGCTACACCTTC.

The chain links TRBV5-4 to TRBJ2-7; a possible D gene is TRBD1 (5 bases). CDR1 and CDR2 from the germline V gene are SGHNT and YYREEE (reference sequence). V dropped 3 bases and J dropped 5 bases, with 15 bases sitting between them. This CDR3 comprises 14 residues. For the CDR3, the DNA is TGTGCCAGCAGCTCCCAAAAGGGGCACAACGAGCAGTACTTC. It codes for CASSSQKGHNEQYF.

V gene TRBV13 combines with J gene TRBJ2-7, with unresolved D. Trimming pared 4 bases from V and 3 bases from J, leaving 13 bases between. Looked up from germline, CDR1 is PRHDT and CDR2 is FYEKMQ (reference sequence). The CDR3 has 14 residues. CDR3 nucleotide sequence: TGTGCCAGCAGCTACCAGCGCAACTACTACGAGCAGTACTTC. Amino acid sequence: CASSYQRNYYEQYF.